Listed here are 29 T cell receptor beta chains from one sample, sequenced in a study of control samples from healthy donors and cancer patients. This table comes from immunoSEQ multiplex PCR, and its TCRdb copy is limited to in-frame clones, with some not included. The profile shows fewer than 200,000 clones, approximately 94% of them singletons. The sequencing input was blood. These TCRs come from a man between 25 and 39 years old in good health.

The V and J genes are TRBV3-1 (or the pseudogene TRBV3-2) and TRBJ2-7; D not certain. This CDR3 comprises 11 residues. Germline loops: CDR1 LGHDT, CDR2 YNNKEL (reference sequence). V was pared by 6 bases and J by 7 bases, with 10 bases between. CDR3 amino acids: CASSRPLEQYF. The DNA for the CDR3 is TGTGCCAGCAGTCGCCCCTTGGAGCAGTACTTC.

This clone appeared a single time. V gene TRBV10-3 combines with J gene TRBJ2-5, with TRBD1 as a possible D gene (7 bases). Deletions cut 3 bases from V and 3 bases from J, with 14 bases between. The germline gives CDR1 ENHRY, CDR2 SYGVKD. This CDR3 is built from 15 residues. As DNA, the CDR3 is TGTGCCATCAGTGATGACCAGGGGGGAGAAGAGACCCAGTACTTC. Protein sequence: CAISDDQGGEETQYF.

This sequence joins TRBV29-1 and TRBJ1-1, with a weak D call TRBD1 (6 bases). The CDR3 has 14 residues. V was cut by 0 bases and J by 4 bases, with 12 bases left in between. Per germline, CDR1 SQVTM and CDR2 ANQGSEA. The CDR3 reads CSVEDLLGATEAFF. CDR3 DNA: TGCAGCGTTGAAGATCTTTTGGGGGCCACTGAAGCTTTCTTT.

This chain joins TRBV7-2 and TRBJ2-1, with D possibly matching TRBD1 (6 bases). CDR1 SGHTA and CDR2 FQGNSA come from the germline V gene. CDR3 length equals 13 residues. Trimming shortened V by 4 bases and J by 4 bases, and 8 bases separated the two germline ends. CDR3 in amino acids: CASSSDRYNEQFF. CDR3 bases: TGTGCCAGCAGCTCCGACAGGTACAATGAGCAGTTCTTC. The full variable domain, rest sourced from reference TRBV7-2 and TRBJ2-1, is GAGVSQSPSNKVTEKGKDVELRCDPISGHTALYWYRQSLGQGLEFLIYFQGNSAPDKSGLPSDRFSAERTGGSVSTLTIQRTQQEDSAVYLCASSSDRYNEQFFGPGTRLTVL.

V usage is TRBV14 and J usage is TRBJ2-5; D tentatively reads TRBD1 or TRBD2 (6 bases each). The length of the CDR3 is 14 residues. Germline-derived CDR1 and CDR2 are SGHDN and FVKESK. V lost 3 bases and J lost 4, with 12 bases in between. The DNA of the CDR3 is TGTGCCAGCAGCCACCGGGGGCTAAGAGAGACCCAGTACTTC. It yields the protein CASSHRGLRETQYF.

The J gene is TRBJ2-1, the V gene TRBV29-1; D perhaps matches TRBD1 (5 bases). The CDR3 has 14 amino acids. Germline CDR1 SQVTM, CDR2 ANQGSEA. V was pared by 3 bases and J by 4 bases, with 13 bases between. CDR3 in amino acids: CSVDPFTGYNEQFF. The DNA for the CDR3 is TGCAGCGTTGACCCTTTTACAGGTTACAATGAGCAGTTCTTC.

Regarding this clone: The sample carries other DNA sequences with the same CDR3. This chain connects TRBV28 to TRBJ1-2, with 7 nucleotides matching TRBD1. The ends lost 3 bases at V and 6 bases at J; junction bases unmatched: 4. Germline V gives CDR1 MDHEN, CDR2 SYDVKM. This CDR3 is built from 13 residues. The CDR3 sequence: CASSLGQGDGYTF. CDR3 nucleotide sequence: TGTGCCAGCAGTTTGGGGCAGGGGGATGGCTACACCTTC.

The chain uses TRBV10-3 and TRBJ2-1, with 9 bases lining up with TRBD2. The CDR3 is made up of 16 amino acids. The germline V gene has CDR1 ENHRY and CDR2 SYGVKD. Germline trimming cut 4 bases from V and 2 bases from J; bases unmatched to any gene: 6. This CDR3 reads CAISVTREGTYNEQFF. The CDR3 DNA sequence: TGTGCCATCAGTGTCACGCGGGAGGGCACCTACAATGAGCAGTTCTTC.

This chain uses TRBV5-4 with TRBJ2-7, with a weak D call TRBD1 (5 bases). This CDR3 contains 15 residues. Germline lookup yields CDR1 SGHNT and CDR2 YYREEE (reference sequence). V lost 0 bases and J 7 bases, leaving 17 bases between the germline ends. The CDR3 protein is CASSLAAGASGEQYF. The CDR3, as DNA: TGTGCCAGCAGCTTGGCTGCTGGGGCCTCCGGAGAGCAGTACTTC.

The gene calls are TRBV10-3 and TRBJ2-2; TRBD1 matches at 9 bases. The CDR3 sequence is 16 residues long. The V segment lost 7 bases and the J segment 5 bases; nucleotides outside the gene matches: 11. CDR1 ENHRY and CDR2 SYGVKD come from the germline V gene. The chain's CDR3 is CAIKDGGTGRTGELFF. DNA of the CDR3: TGTGCCATCAAAGACGGGGGGACAGGGAGGACCGGGGAGCTGTTTTTT.

The chain links TRBV2 to TRBJ1-2, with 8 bases fitting TRBD1. With 3 bases clipped from V and 1 base from J, the junction kept 4 bases outside the gene matches. Germline-derived CDR1 and CDR2 are SNHLY and FYNNEI. The CDR3 has 15 residues. CDR3 DNA sequence: TGTGCCAGCAGTGAGGGGACAGGATTTAACTATGGCTACACCTTC. Its translation is CASSEGTGFNYGYTF.

The gene calls are TRBV9 and TRBJ1-3, with unresolved D. This CDR3 has 15 amino acids. The V end was cut by 0 bases, the J end by 1 base, with 8 bases between. From germline, CDR1 is SGDLS and CDR2 YYNGEE. The CDR3 region is CASSVDQVSGNTIYF. As DNA, the CDR3 is TGTGCCAGCAGCGTAGATCAGGTATCTGGAAACACCATATATTTT.

This rearrangement joins TRBV6-6 to TRBJ1-3; D might be TRBD1 (5 bases). Trimming cost V 7 bases and J 2 bases, with 9 bases left between them. Germline values: CDR1 MNHNY, CDR2 SVGAGI (reference sequence). This CDR3 has 13 residues. The CDR3 DNA is TGTGCCAGCATGGGGGTAACTGGAAACACCATATATTTT. This gives the protein CASMGVTGNTIYF.

V gene TRBV3-1 (or the pseudogene TRBV3-2) combines with J gene TRBJ2-5, with D perhaps TRBD1 (5 bases). CDR1 is LGHDT, CDR2 YNNKEL, per germline (reference sequence). This CDR3 spans 13 amino acids. Trimming shortened V by 1 base and J by 5 bases, and 8 bases separated the two germline ends. The CDR3 is CASSQARVETQYF. CDR3 coding DNA: TGTGCCAGCAGCCAAGCCAGGGTGGAGACCCAGTACTTC.

J is TRBJ2-2 and V is TRBV27; possible D gene TRBD2, 5 bases. The CDR3 spans 15 residues. The germline CDR1 and CDR2 sequences are MNHEY and SMNVEV (reference sequence). The ends were cut back, 1 base at V and 1 base at J, with 7 bases in the middle. CDR3 nucleotide sequence: TGTGCCAGCAGTTTATTAGGAGGGAACACCGGGGAGCTGTTTTTT. As protein: CASSLLGGNTGELFF.

This sequence joins TRBV25-1 and TRBJ2-3, with 7 bases aligning to TRBD1. CDR1 MGHDK and CDR2 SYGVNS come from the germline V gene. The junction had 9 bases not matched to a gene; V was cut back by 4 bases and J by 2 bases. The CDR3 runs to 16 residues. The CDR3: CASSAIRDSHTDTQYF. CDR3 sequence (DNA): TGTGCCAGCAGTGCCATTAGGGACAGCCACACAGATACGCAGTATTTT.

The rearrangement links TRBV29-1 to TRBJ1-1; 7 bases are a match to TRBD1. V shed 6 bases and J 0 bases; nucleotides not matched to a gene: 4. The CDR3 totals 13 residues. CDR1 is SQVTM and CDR2 is ANQGSEA in the germline V gene. As DNA, the CDR3 is TGCAGCGTCAGGGGGGGCATGAACACTGAAGCTTTCTTT. It translates to CSVRGGMNTEAFF.

V gene TRBV24-1 combines with J gene TRBJ1-2, with D tentatively TRBD1 (6 bases). The CDR3 extends over 12 amino acids. V shed 4 bases and J shed 8 bases, with 10 bases lying between them. Germline V CDR1 and CDR2: KGHDR, SFDVKD. The CDR3 coding sequence is TGTGCCACCAGTGAGTCCGGGACAGGCTACACCTTC. Protein sequence: CATSESGTGYTF.

J is TRBJ1-1 and V is TRBV9; 8 nucleotides agree with TRBD1. This CDR3 is 16 amino acids long. Trimming took 0 bases from V and 4 from J; bases not matched to a gene: 8. CDR1 SGDLS and CDR2 YYNGEE come from the germline V gene. CDR3 loop: CASSVDLRQGTTEAFF. CDR3 DNA sequence: TGTGCCAGCAGCGTAGATCTAAGACAGGGGACCACTGAAGCTTTCTTT.

The J gene is TRBJ2-2, the V gene TRBV6-6; perhaps TRBD2 as D (5 bases). Per the germline V gene, CDR1 is MNHNY and CDR2 is SVGAGI (reference sequence). The V end lost 6 bases, the J end lost 6 bases, and 14 bases lay between the germline ends. The CDR3 contains 14 residues. The CDR3 sequence: CASSNPAGAGELFF. CDR3 sequence (DNA): TGTGCCAGCAGCAATCCGGCGGGCGCCGGGGAGCTGTTTTTT.

The chain is built from TRBV6-1 and TRBJ1-4; TRBD1 aligns across 8 bases. The CDR3 is 14 residues long. Unmatched junction bases numbered 4, after V lost 3 bases and J lost 7 bases. The V gene's germline CDR1 is MNHNS and CDR2 SASEGT. CDR3 amino acids: CASSDGQGFEKLFF. The DNA for the CDR3 is TGTGCCAGCAGTGACGGACAGGGTTTTGAAAAACTGTTTTTT.

The V and J genes are TRBV24-1 and TRBJ2-2; possibly TRBD1 for D (6 bases). Germline V CDR1 and CDR2: KGHDR, SFDVKD. Trimming stripped 2 bases from V and 7 bases from J, with 10 bases between. The CDR3 is 14 residues long. This chain's CDR3 is CATSDSTGFGELFF. CDR3 sequence (DNA): TGTGCCACCAGTGATTCTACAGGGTTCGGGGAGCTGTTTTTT.

The chain joins TRBV9 to TRBJ2-3, with TRBD1 matching over 7 bases. The CDR3 sequence is 16 residues long. Germline CDR1 and CDR2: SGDLS and YYNGEE. Trimming took 0 bases from V and 0 from J; bases not matched to a gene: 4. CDR3 nucleotide sequence: TGTGCCAGCAGCGTAGGGACAGGTATTAGCACAGATACGCAGTATTTT. Residues: CASSVGTGISTDTQYF.

This clone was recorded a few times. The V call is TRBV6-2 or TRBV6-3, the J call TRBJ2-4; 8 bases are shared with TRBD1. CDR3 length: 16 amino acids. Germline V gene lookup returns CDR1 MNHEY and CDR2 SVGEGT. Trimming at V came to 2 bases and at J to 1 base, leaving 4 bases not matched to a gene. CDR3 bases: TGTGCCAGCAGTTACAGGCAGGGGGCCGCCAAAAACATTCAGTACTTC. It translates to CASSYRQGAAKNIQYF.

The chain joins TRBV7-9 to TRBJ1-1, with unresolved D. Germline V gene lookup returns CDR1 SEHNR and CDR2 FQNEAQ (reference sequence). This CDR3 is built from 13 residues. Trimming took off 1 base at V and 3 bases at J, with 6 bases between the two ends. CDR3 loop: CASSLDEDTEAFF. In DNA form, the CDR3 reads TGTGCCAGCAGCTTAGACGAGGACACTGAAGCTTTCTTT.

The DNA for the CDR3 is TGTGCCAGTAGGCGCCGGACAGGGGCCCTCGGAAACACCATATATTTT. Amino acids: CASRRRTGALGNTIYF. The chain has TRBV19 and TRBJ1-3, with 9 bases fitting TRBD1. Germline CDR1 LNHDA, CDR2 SQIVND (reference sequence). With V trimmed by 6 bases and J by 4 bases, 10 bases remained unmatched. The CDR3 totals 16 residues.

The chain recombines TRBV10-3 with TRBJ1-2; D is unclear. Trimming removed 4 bases at V and 2 bases at J, with 17 bases between. Germline-derived CDR1 and CDR2 are ENHRY and SYGVKD. The CDR3 sequence is 16 residues long. The CDR3 is CAISVFNNPANYGYTF. In DNA, the CDR3 is TGTGCCATCAGTGTGTTCAACAACCCAGCGAACTATGGCTACACCTTC.

Only one count was recorded for this clone. CDR3 DNA: TGCAGCGTTGGGGCCTTAGACTCCTACGAGCAGTACTTC. Amino acids: CSVGALDSYEQYF. The V and J genes are TRBV29-1 and TRBJ2-7, with no clear D. Germline V CDR1 and CDR2: SQVTM, ANQGSEA. V lost 4 bases and J 0 bases, leaving 10 bases between the germline ends. This CDR3 contains 13 residues.

CDR3 DNA sequence: TGTGCCAGCACACGGAGGGAGAACACTGAAGCTTTCTTT. Its protein product is CASTRRENTEAFF. The gene calls are TRBV3-1 (or the pseudogene TRBV3-2) and TRBJ1-1; D is unresolved. With 7 bases removed from V and 1 base from J, the gap between germline ends came to 10 bases. Germline-derived CDR1 and CDR2 are LGHDT and YNNKEL (reference sequence). CDR3 length: 13 amino acids.